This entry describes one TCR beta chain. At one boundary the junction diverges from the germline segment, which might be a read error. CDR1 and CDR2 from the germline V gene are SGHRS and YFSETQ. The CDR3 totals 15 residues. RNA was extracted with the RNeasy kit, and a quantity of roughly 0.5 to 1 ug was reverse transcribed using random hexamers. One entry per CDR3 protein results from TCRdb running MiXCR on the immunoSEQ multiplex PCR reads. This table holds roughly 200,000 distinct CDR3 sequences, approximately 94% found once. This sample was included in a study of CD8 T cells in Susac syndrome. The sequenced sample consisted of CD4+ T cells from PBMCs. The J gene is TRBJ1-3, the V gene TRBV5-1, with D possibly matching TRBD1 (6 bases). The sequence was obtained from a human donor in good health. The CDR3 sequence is CASSLGGLSGNTIYF. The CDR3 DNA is TGTGCCAGCAGCTTAGGGGGACTCTCTGGAAACACCATATATTTT.